The sequence of this T cell receptor (beta chain) was determined in a study of T cell repertoires in cytomegalovirus infection. Whole-study context: Public TCR beta signatures were indicative of both CMV infection and a matching HLA type. Study-level findings and limits: There were carriers of CMV plus the relevant HLA, and cumulative public TCR beta family frequency identified them.

In germline, CDR1 is KGHDR, CDR2 SFDVKD. The CDR3 is 16 residues long. With 3 bases clipped from V and 0 bases from J, the junction kept 4 bases outside the gene matches. From the reads, TCRdb called clonotypes with MiXCR, one entry per CDR3 protein. Of about a million distinct CDR3 sequences detected, approximately 32% appear once; the ten largest clones hold around 15%. In the case of this clonotype: Its antigen remains unknown.

V usage is TRBV24-1 and J usage is TRBJ2-3; 8 bases match TRBD2. Here the sequenced sample was cultured CD8+ T cells from PBMCs, taken from culture after CMV antigen stimulation. This TCR came from a human donor in good health (CMV status not recorded). Some clones in this sample may be carry-over from other donors' samples. In DNA form, the CDR3 reads TGTGCCACCAGTGATGCGGGGGGTCCTAGCACAGATACGCAGTATTTT. It codes for CATSDAGGPSTDTQYF.